This is a list of T cell receptor beta chains from one sample in a study of early T cells in non-severe SARS-CoV-2 infection. TCRdb itself ran the 5' RACE reads through MiXCR, one entry per CDR3 protein. The sample has fewer than 60,000 distinct CDR3 sequences; about 4% are singletons. Sequenced material: whole blood. The receptors were gathered from an adult who was a healthcare worker with PCR-confirmed SARS-CoV-2 infection or an uninfected control (not recorded which). CDR3s include the opening cysteine and the closing phenylalanine or tryptophan. D genes are given only for firm matches. Part of the rows lack a size; the others show once, few, many or a class for expanded clones.

abundance: few
len: 16
v_gene: TRBV5-1
d_gene: TRBD1
j_gene: TRBJ1-6
CDR3nt: TGCGCCAGCAGCTTGGTGGGACAGCACTATAATTCACCCCTCCACTTT
CDR3aa: CASSLVGQHYNSPLHF

abundance: few
len: 17
v_gene: TRBV7-2
d_gene: TRBD2
j_gene: TRBJ2-3
CDR3nt: TGTGCCAGCAGCGGGGGGAGCGGGGACCCTAGCACAGATACGCAGTATTTT
CDR3aa: CASSGGSGDPSTDTQYF

abundance: few
len: 15
v_gene: TRBV3-1
d_gene: -
j_gene: TRBJ1-2
CDR3nt: TGTGCCAGCAGCCAAGATTCGGGGAGGGGCTATGGCTACACCTTC
CDR3aa: CASSQDSGRGYGYTF

abundance: many
len: 19
v_gene: TRBV7-6
d_gene: TRBD2
j_gene: TRBJ2-7
CDR3nt: TGTGCCAGCAGCCCCATAGGACTAGCGGGGGGCGCCAACTCCTACGAGCAGTACTTC
CDR3aa: CASSPIGLAGGANSYEQYF

abundance: -
len: 15
v_gene: TRBV5-5
d_gene: -
j_gene: TRBJ1-4
CDR3nt: TGTGCCAGCAGCTTGGACAGGGCAACTAATGAAAAACTGTTTTTT
CDR3aa: CASSLDRATNEKLFF

abundance: many
len: 19
v_gene: TRBV29-1
d_gene: TRBD1
j_gene: TRBJ2-7
CDR3nt: TGCAGCGTTGCTCCGTTTTCCCTCCGAACCGGGACAGCCCGAATGGAGCAGTACTTC
CDR3aa: CSVAPFSLRTGTARMEQYF

abundance: many
len: 15
v_gene: TRBV7-9
d_gene: -
j_gene: TRBJ2-1
CDR3nt: TGTGCCAGCAGTCCCCGGACCATAATAAACAATGAGCAGTTCTTC
CDR3aa: CASSPRTIINNEQFF

abundance: -
len: 15
v_gene: TRBV7-2
d_gene: TRBD2
j_gene: TRBJ2-7
CDR3nt: TGTGCCAGCAGCAACGGACTAGCGGTTACCTACGAGCAGTACTTC
CDR3aa: CASSNGLAVTYEQYF

abundance: many
len: 11
v_gene: TRBV6-4
d_gene: -
j_gene: TRBJ1-1
CDR3nt: TGTGCCAGCACTGGCCCGAGCGGAGCTTTCTTT
CDR3aa: CASTGPSGAFF

abundance: many
len: 15
v_gene: TRBV5-5
d_gene: TRBD2
j_gene: TRBJ2-1
CDR3nt: TGTGCCAGCAGCTCACTGGGGGGGTCCTACAATGAGCAGTTCTTC
CDR3aa: CASSSLGGSYNEQFF

abundance: many
len: 14
v_gene: TRBV11-2
d_gene: TRBD1
j_gene: TRBJ2-7
CDR3nt: TGTGCCAGCAGCTTTGGACAGGGCCTCTACGAGCAGTACTTC
CDR3aa: CASSFGQGLYEQYF

abundance: many
len: 14
v_gene: TRBV20-1
d_gene: -
j_gene: TRBJ2-1
CDR3nt: TGCAGTGCTAGAGGTGGCAGCTCCTACAATGAGCAGTTCTTC
CDR3aa: CSARGGSSYNEQFF

abundance: many
len: 14
v_gene: TRBV5-1
d_gene: TRBD2
j_gene: TRBJ2-1
CDR3nt: TGCGCCAGCAGAGAGGGACTAGCGGTTGATGAGCAGTTCTTC
CDR3aa: CASREGLAVDEQFF

abundance: few
len: 15
v_gene: TRBV10-3
d_gene: TRBD2
j_gene: TRBJ2-2
CDR3nt: TGTGCCATCAGCGAGCCGGGACTAGTTTCCGGGGAGCTGTTTTTT
CDR3aa: CAISEPGLVSGELFF

abundance: many
len: 12
v_gene: TRBV7-8
d_gene: TRBD1
j_gene: TRBJ1-1
CDR3nt: TGTGCCAGCAGCTCGACAGGGGTGGAAGCTTTCTTT
CDR3aa: CASSSTGVEAFF

abundance: -
len: 15
v_gene: TRBV19
d_gene: -
j_gene: TRBJ2-2
CDR3nt: TGTGCCAGTAGTATTGGGCTGGCGAACACCGGGGAGCTGTTTTTT
CDR3aa: CASSIGLANTGELFF

abundance: many
len: 14
v_gene: TRBV6-1
d_gene: -
j_gene: TRBJ1-2
CDR3nt: TGTGCCAGCAGTGAAACAGAGAAGAACTATGGCTACACCTTC
CDR3aa: CASSETEKNYGYTF

abundance: few
len: 16
v_gene: TRBV18
d_gene: -
j_gene: TRBJ2-1
CDR3nt: TGTGCCAGCTCACGGGGGACCTCAAGCTCCTACAATGAGCAGTTCTTC
CDR3aa: CASSRGTSSSYNEQFF

abundance: many
len: 16
v_gene: TRBV7-2
d_gene: TRBD2
j_gene: TRBJ2-3
CDR3nt: TGTGCCAGCAGCTTAATTCCGGGACTAGCATCAGATACGCAGTATTTT
CDR3aa: CASSLIPGLASDTQYF

abundance: few
len: 15
v_gene: TRBV7-2
d_gene: TRBD2
j_gene: TRBJ2-1
CDR3nt: TGTGCCAGCAGCTGGACTAGCGGGAGGCAAAATGAGCAGTTCTTC
CDR3aa: CASSWTSGRQNEQFF

abundance: many
len: 15
v_gene: TRBV5-4
d_gene: TRBD1
j_gene: TRBJ2-3
CDR3nt: TGTGCCAGCAGCTCTGGGACAGGGTCCACAGATACGCAGTATTTT
CDR3aa: CASSSGTGSTDTQYF

abundance: many
len: 13
v_gene: TRBV5-1
d_gene: TRBD1
j_gene: TRBJ1-2
CDR3nt: TGCGCCAGCAGCTCATACACAGGGGATGGCTACACCTTC
CDR3aa: CASSSYTGDGYTF

abundance: many
len: 16
v_gene: TRBV5-8
d_gene: -
j_gene: TRBJ1-2
CDR3nt: TGTGCCAGCAGCTTGGAGGTTAGAGGAGGTCACTATGGCTACACCTTC
CDR3aa: CASSLEVRGGHYGYTF

abundance: -
len: 16
v_gene: TRBV5-1
d_gene: TRBD1
j_gene: TRBJ2-7
CDR3nt: TGCGCCAGCAGCTTGGAGGGGACAGCGGTAACCTACGAGCAGTACTTC
CDR3aa: CASSLEGTAVTYEQYF

abundance: once
len: 13
v_gene: TRBV29-1
d_gene: -
j_gene: TRBJ2-7
CDR3nt: TGCAGCGTAGCGGACAGTGGTTCCTACGAGCAGTACTTC
CDR3aa: CSVADSGSYEQYF

abundance: many
len: 17
v_gene: TRBV6-5
d_gene: -
j_gene: TRBJ2-2
CDR3nt: TGTGCCAGCAGTTACTCAATTGCGGAAACCAACACCGGGGAGCTGTTTTTT
CDR3aa: CASSYSIAETNTGELFF

abundance: many
len: 16
v_gene: TRBV6-5
d_gene: TRBD2
j_gene: TRBJ2-2
CDR3nt: TGTGCCAGCAGTTCCGGGACTAGCGGCGACACCGGGGAGCTTTTTTTT
CDR3aa: CASSSGTSGDTGELFF

abundance: many
len: 20
v_gene: TRBV29-1
d_gene: TRBD2
j_gene: TRBJ2-3
CDR3nt: TGCAGCGTTGAAAGTTGGGCGGGACTAGCGGGACCAAACAGACAAGATACGCAGTATTTT
CDR3aa: CSVESWAGLAGPNRQDTQYF

abundance: many
len: 16
v_gene: TRBV19
d_gene: -
j_gene: TRBJ2-3
CDR3nt: TGTGCCAGTAAGGACAGAGGGGATCAAAGCACAGATACGCAGTATTTT
CDR3aa: CASKDRGDQSTDTQYF